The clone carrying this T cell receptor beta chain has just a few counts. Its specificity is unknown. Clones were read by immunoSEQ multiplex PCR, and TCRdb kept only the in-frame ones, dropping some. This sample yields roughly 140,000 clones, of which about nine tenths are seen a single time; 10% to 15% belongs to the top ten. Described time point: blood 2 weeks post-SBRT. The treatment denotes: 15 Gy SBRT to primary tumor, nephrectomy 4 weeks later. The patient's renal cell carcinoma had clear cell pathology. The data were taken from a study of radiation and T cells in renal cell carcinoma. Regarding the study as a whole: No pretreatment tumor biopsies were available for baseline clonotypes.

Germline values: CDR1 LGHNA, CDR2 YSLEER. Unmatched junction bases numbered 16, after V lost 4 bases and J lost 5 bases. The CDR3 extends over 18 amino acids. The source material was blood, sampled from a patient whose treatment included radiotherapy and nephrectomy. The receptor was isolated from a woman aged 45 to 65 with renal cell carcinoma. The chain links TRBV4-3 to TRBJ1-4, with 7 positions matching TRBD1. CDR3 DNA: TGCGCCAGCAGCCTCCGCCGGGCAGGGGGTAGAGTAAATGAAAAACTGTTTTTT. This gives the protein CASSLRRAGGRVNEKLFF.